The 11 T cell receptor beta chains reported below all come from one sample, sequenced in a study of shared clonotypes between healthy human individuals (dated by TCRdb to 2020 to 2022). CD8 naive samples were CD45RO-negative cells positively selected for CCR7, giving a CD45RA+CCR7+ population that excluded TemRA cells. Libraries were constructed by the immunoSEQ multiplex PCR assay. This immuneACCESS table, as held by TCRdb, lists in-frame sequences with V and J called but not all clones. Of the missing ones, under half trace to an unresolved V gene in checked studies; the others have no known cause. In this sample the table shows over 2,000,000 clones, approximately 92% of which occur a single time. The ten largest clonotypes hold 1.5% to 2% of the sample. The sample was naive CD8+ T cells from PBMCs. The label giving this sample's cell subset or site can be read as: CD45RA+CCR7+. Source of these receptors: a man aged 18 to 35 in good health. Some clones in this sample may be carry-over from other donors' samples.

The V call is TRBV30, the J call TRBJ2-5; a weak D match, TRBD1 (7 bases). V was shortened by 0 bases and J by 2 bases, with 16 bases between the two germline ends. Germline CDR1 GTSNPN, CDR2 SVGIG (reference sequence). The CDR3 is made up of 16 amino acids. CDR3 loop: CAWSVLRRDRQETQYF. CDR3 in DNA: TGTGCCTGGAGTGTACTTAGGCGGGACAGACAAGAGACCCAGTACTTC.

V is TRBV5-6 and J is TRBJ1-1; no firm D call. Trimming shortened V by 2 bases and J by 1 base, and 6 bases separated the two germline ends. This CDR3 is built from 13 residues. Germline V gene sequence: CDR1 SGHDT, CDR2 YYEEEE. The CDR3 sequence: CASSLMENTEAFF. CDR3 bases: TGTGCCAGCAGCTTAATGGAGAACACTGAAGCTTTCTTT.

V is TRBV6-5 and J is TRBJ2-6; tentative D call: TRBD1 (5 bases). From germline, CDR1 is MNHEY and CDR2 SVGAGI. CDR3 length: 15 amino acids. The V end lost 5 bases, the J end lost 1 base, and 9 bases lay between the germline ends. The CDR3 loop is CASSPTASGANVLTF. DNA for the CDR3: TGTGCCAGCAGTCCGACAGCTTCTGGGGCCAACGTCCTGACTTTC.

In regard to this clone: This sample includes further DNA sequences coding for the same CDR3. The chain combines TRBV27 with TRBJ1-5; possibly TRBD1 for D (6 bases). Trimming removed 3 bases at V and 7 bases at J, with 10 bases between. Germline CDR1 is MNHEY and CDR2 is SMNVEV (reference sequence). The length of the CDR3 is 13 residues. The CDR3 reads CASSLGTYQPQHF. Here the CDR3 DNA reads TGTGCCAGCAGTTTGGGGACATACCAGCCCCAGCATTTT.

The chain employs TRBV29-1 and TRBJ1-2; D uncertain. The germline V and J ends were trimmed by 7 bases and 1 base, with 16 bases remaining between them. CDR1 is SQVTM and CDR2 is ANQGSEA in the germline V gene. This CDR3 is built from 14 residues. CDR3 region: CSARTQAVNYGYTF. The CDR3 coding sequence is TGCAGCGCCCGAACCCAGGCCGTTAACTATGGCTACACCTTC.

The chain is built from TRBV2 and TRBJ2-3; 10 bases are a match to TRBD2. This CDR3 comprises 16 residues. The trim removed 11 bases at V and 5 bases at J, leaving 16 bases unmatched. Germline V gene lookup returns CDR1 SNHLY and CDR2 FYNNEI. CDR3 amino acids: CAGAQREGRVGDTQYF. CDR3 nucleotides: TGTGCCGGCGCGCAGCGGGAGGGCCGTGTGGGAGATACGCAGTATTTT. The variable domain in full, with the rest retrieved from reference TRBV2 and TRBJ2-3, is EPEVTQTPSHQVTQMGQEVILRCVPISNHLYFYWYRQILGQKVEFLVSFYNNEISEKSEIFDDQFSVERPDGSNFTLKIRSTKLEDSAMYFCAGAQREGRVGDTQYFGPGTRLTVL.

The count of this clone is one. This chain links TRBV20-1 with TRBJ1-2, with TRBD1 as a possible D gene (5 bases). The CDR3 has 11 amino acids. Germline V gene data show CDR1 as DFQATT and CDR2 as SNEGSKA (reference sequence). The CDR3 nucleotides are TGCAGCCCAAACGGGGGGAATGGCTACACCTTC. It yields the protein CSPNGGNGYTF.

This clone was seen just once. The V gene is TRBV5-4, the J gene TRBJ2-5; 9 bases agree with TRBD1. V lost 4 bases and J lost 1; bases outside the gene matches: 8. Germline-derived CDR1 and CDR2 are SGHNT and YYREEE (reference sequence). The CDR3 runs 16 residues. The CDR3 DNA reads as TGTGCCAGCAGCCCTACGACAGGGGGGCCCCAAGAGACCCAGTACTTC. This encodes CASSPTTGGPQETQYF.

The J gene is TRBJ2-7, the V gene TRBV21-1. TRBV21-1 is a pseudogene segment. This CDR3 is built from 12 residues. The CDR3 DNA reads TGTGCCAGCAGACCTCGGCGTCGAGAGCAGTACTTC. Amino acid sequence: CASRPRRREQYF.

This chain links TRBV18 with TRBJ1-2; 7 bases line up with TRBD1. From germline, CDR1 is KGHSH and CDR2 LQKENI. J lost 0 bases, V lost 3 bases, and 19 bases had no gene match. This CDR3 is 20 amino acids long. The CDR3: CASSPPILGQGGLTNYGYTF. The CDR3 coding sequence is TGTGCCAGCTCACCTCCCATTCTCGGTCAGGGGGGCCTTACTAACTATGGCTACACCTTC.

The gene calls are TRBV28 and TRBJ2-7; D remains ambiguous. The CDR3 consists of 16 residues. Deletions cut 3 bases from V and 0 bases from J, with 15 bases between. From germline, CDR1 is MDHEN and CDR2 SYDVKM. CDR3 protein: CASSLGNGTSSYEQYF. CDR3 DNA: TGTGCCAGCAGTTTGGGGAACGGCACCTCCTCCTACGAGCAGTACTTC. Looking up the rest from reference TRBV28 and TRBJ2-7 gives the full variable domain: DVKVTQSSRYLVKRTGEKVFLECVQDMDHENMFWYRQDPGLGLRLIYFSYDVKMKEKGDIPEGYSVSREKKERFSLILESASTNQTSMYLCASSLGNGTSSYEQYFGPGTRLTVT.